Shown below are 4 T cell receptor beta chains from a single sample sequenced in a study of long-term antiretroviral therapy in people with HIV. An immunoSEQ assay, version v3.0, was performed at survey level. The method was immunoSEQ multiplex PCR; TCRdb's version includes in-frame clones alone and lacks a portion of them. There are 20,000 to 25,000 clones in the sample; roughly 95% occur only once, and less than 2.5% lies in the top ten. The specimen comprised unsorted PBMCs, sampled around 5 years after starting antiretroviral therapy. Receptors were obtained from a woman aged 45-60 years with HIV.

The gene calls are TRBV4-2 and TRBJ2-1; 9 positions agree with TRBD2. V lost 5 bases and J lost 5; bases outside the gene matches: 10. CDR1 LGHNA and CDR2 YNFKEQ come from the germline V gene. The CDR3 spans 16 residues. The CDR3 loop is CASSLAKGTSNNEQFF. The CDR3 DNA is TGTGCCAGCAGCTTAGCAAAAGGGACTAGCAACAATGAGCAGTTCTTC.

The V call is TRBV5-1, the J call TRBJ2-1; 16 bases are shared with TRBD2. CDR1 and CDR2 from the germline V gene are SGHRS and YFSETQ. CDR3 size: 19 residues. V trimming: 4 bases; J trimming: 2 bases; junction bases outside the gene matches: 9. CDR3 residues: CASSLGLAGGPAPYNEQFF. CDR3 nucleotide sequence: TGCGCCAGCAGCCTGGGACTAGCGGGAGGGCCCGCACCCTACAATGAGCAGTTCTTC.

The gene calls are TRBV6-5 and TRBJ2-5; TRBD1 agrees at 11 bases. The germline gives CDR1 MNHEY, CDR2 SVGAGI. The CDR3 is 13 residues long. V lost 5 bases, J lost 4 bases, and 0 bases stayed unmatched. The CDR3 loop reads CASSGTGGETQYF. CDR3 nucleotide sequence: TGTGCCAGCAGTGGGACAGGGGGAGAGACCCAGTACTTC.

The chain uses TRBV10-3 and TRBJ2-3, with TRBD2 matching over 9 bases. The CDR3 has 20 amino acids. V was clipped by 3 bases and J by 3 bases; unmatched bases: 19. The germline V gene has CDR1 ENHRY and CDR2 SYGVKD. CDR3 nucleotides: TGTGCCATCAGTGACCCGACCGGGACTAGCTCATCCGGGGGAACAGATACGCAGTATTTT. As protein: CAISDPTGTSSSGGTDTQYF.